This T cell receptor (beta chain) originates from a study of shared clonotypes between healthy human individuals (TCRdb year 2020). At the level of the whole study: A couple of women and a few men aged 18 to 49 years were included in the cohort. For each donor, CD4 naive and CD4 memory were each given three plates, CD8 naive was given two plates, and CD8 memory was given one plate. To estimate repertoire size and how much clonotypes are shared between individuals, the study performed deep sequencing of blood TCR repertoires from a few healthy adults. To increase sequencing depth and limit assay-specific biases, different laboratories used diverse techniques to prepare libraries and sequence TCR repertoires. Between about 0.9 and 10 billion PBMCs per donor were obtained by leukapheresis.

V loses 3 bases of germline sequence and J loses 3 bases, and the interval between the two ends is 2 bases. The CDR3, cysteine through phenylalanine, is 12 amino acids long. The sequence is cut down to CDR3 DNA, 36 bases in frame from base 1. CDR1 and CDR2 are drawn from the germline V gene: KGHSH, LQKENI. A remark on this clone: Its antigen remains undetermined. This may come from a read error, since a much larger clone is one base off. Other DNA sequences in this sample translate to the same CDR3.

Study-wide findings and limitations: Clonotypes shared by all four sorted-subset donors showed higher generation probabilities than non-shared clonotypes. Sampling was restricted to blood, and TCR repertoires in tissues likely differ from the TCR repertoires found in blood. Based on pairwise subsampling, the degree of clonotype sharing among donors was expected to be affected by sequencing depth. Across a handful of donors, roughly 5% of naive CD4, approximately 3.6% of naive CD8, roughly 2.3% of memory CD4, and approximately 0.4% of memory CD8 clonotypes were shared. Rarefaction of sorted-subset datasets indicated incomplete sequencing despite the large sequencing depth. Estimated clonotype richness was generally larger for naive than for memory subsets. The small number of donors limited the genetic and exposure-history diversity represented.

The donors were healthy, HIV-negative adults who had no recently reported acute infections or vaccinations. Every donor was a Caucasian adult residing in Nashville, Tennessee, USA. CD4+ T cells were enriched through magnetic negative selection, after which naive cells were positively selected on CD45RA and the remaining negative fraction served as the memory subset. Blood was collected by leukapheresis, and PBMCs were isolated by Ficoll-Histopaque density gradient centrifugation and then cryopreserved in liquid nitrogen vapor phase. Purity and quantity of every magnetically sorted T cell population were checked by analytical flow cytometry. From each sorted fraction, genomic DNA was isolated and quantified by UV absorbance on a Nanodrop 2000c. TCR CDR3 regions were amplified from genomic DNA by multiplex PCR using the deep immunoSEQ assay. Extracted genomic DNA from each cell subset was spread evenly across all wells of several immunoSEQ 96-well plates, with each plate serving as a replicate. For sorted subsets, 200 to 250 ng of genomic DNA, equivalent to around 29,000 T cell genomes, went into each replicate PCR. Purified libraries were quantified with a Qubit 3.0 fluorometer, sized on a Bioanalyzer 2100, and re-quantified with the KAPA Library Quantification kit. Every immunoSEQ 96-well plate was sequenced on a dedicated single-read 150-cycle Illumina NextSeq 550 flow cell. The authors processed their data as follows. Because the immunoSEQ output included only junctional sequences and no quality scores, the filtering could not be the same as the filtering used for full-length reads. To assign V/J genes and CDR3, sequences were annotated using PyIR, a Python wrapper for IgBLAST v1.9, with IMGT germline references. Reads with weak V/J assignments (E-value above 1e-6), missing CDR3, stop codons, out-of-frame junctions, or ambiguous translated residues were removed. V3J clonotypes were defined as sequences sharing the same inferred V gene, J gene, and CDR3 amino acid sequence. The percentage overlap between two repertoires was calculated by dividing the number of shared unique clonotypes by the size of the smaller repertoire. Three approaches were used to assess repertoire richness: RTK rarefaction, the Chao1 estimator, and Recon v2.1 estimates of unobserved clonotypes. OLGA was used to compute generation probabilities for all TCRbeta clonotypes that the gDNA method yielded from a handful of donors. TCRdb took this table from immuneACCESS and kept in-frame rearrangements with V and J called. Such tables lack part of the clones; where checked against another copy, unresolved V genes explain under half of the gap, and the rest is unexplained. V, J and clone size reflect that table, while D and trimming were determined from the DNA. The sample table holds 600,000 to 800,000 clones, of which 72% were seen once. The ten biggest clones cover more than 1.5% of the sample.

This TCR was sampled from a woman in her 30s in good health. Sequenced sample: memory CD4+ T cells sorted from blood. This specimen's cell subset or site label, interpreted: CD45RA-negative fraction. This chain joins TRBV18 to TRBJ2-2; the D gene is unclear. The CDR3 reads CASSPYTGELFF. The DNA sequence is TGTGCCAGCTCACCTTACACCGGGGAGCTGTTTTTT. Extended through the reference TRBV18 and TRBJ2-2 proteins, this CDR3 yields the full variable domain: NAGVMQNPRHLVRRRGQEARLRCSPMKGHSHVYWYRQLPEEGLKFMVYLQKENIIDESGMPKERFSAEFPKEGPSILRIQQVVRGDSAAYFCASSPYTGELFFGEGSRLTVL.